This TCR beta chain was documented in a study of blood T cell repertoires in COVID-19. Study at large: Sources were T cells, B-cell-depleted T cells, or PBMCs; the material itself was cDNA or gDNA.

The trim removed 8 bases at V and 0 bases at J, leaving 12 bases unmatched. Germline assignment: CDR1 SNHLY and CDR2 FYNNEI. The length of the CDR3 is 16 residues. The protocol was immunoSEQ multiplex PCR, while the TCRdb copy is restricted to in-frame clones and leaves out a portion. Of 95,000 to 100,000 clones listed, 91% are singletons. The sample consisted of peripheral blood. The receptor was derived from a man aged 45-65 years with acute or convalescent COVID-19. V gene TRBV2 combines with J gene TRBJ1-2; 7 positions match TRBD1. The CDR3 region is CASLTGATITNYGYTF. For the CDR3, the DNA is TGTGCCAGCTTAACAGGGGCGACCATAACTAACTATGGCTACACCTTC.